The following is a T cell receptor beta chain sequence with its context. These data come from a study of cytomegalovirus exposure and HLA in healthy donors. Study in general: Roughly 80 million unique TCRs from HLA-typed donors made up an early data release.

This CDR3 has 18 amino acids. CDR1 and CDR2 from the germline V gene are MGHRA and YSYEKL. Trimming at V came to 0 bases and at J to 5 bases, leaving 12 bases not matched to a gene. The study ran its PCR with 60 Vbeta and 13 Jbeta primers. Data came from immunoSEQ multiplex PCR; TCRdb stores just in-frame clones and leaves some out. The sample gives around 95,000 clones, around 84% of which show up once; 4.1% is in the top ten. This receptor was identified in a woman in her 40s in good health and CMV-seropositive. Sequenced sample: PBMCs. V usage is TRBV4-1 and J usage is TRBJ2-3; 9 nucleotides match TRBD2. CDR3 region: CASSQDGREGLLGDTQYF. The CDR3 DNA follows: TGCGCCAGCAGCCAAGATGGGCGGGAGGGCCTCTTAGGAGATACGCAGTATTTT.